What follows are 23 T cell receptor beta chains derived from one specimen sequenced in a study of cytomegalovirus exposure and HLA in healthy donors. Generated by immunoSEQ multiplex PCR, the TCRdb table keeps only in-frame clones and is missing some. The sample shows approximately 120,000 clones, over 90% of them seen only once. The material sequenced was PBMCs. The source of these receptors is a woman aged 18 to 35 in good health and CMV-seronegative.

The rearrangement uses TRBV28 and TRBJ2-7; D may be TRBD2 (5 bases). The CDR3 runs 13 residues. Germline CDR1 reads MDHEN; CDR2 reads SYDVKM. V was shortened by 7 bases and J by 4 bases, with 14 bases between the two germline ends. CDR3 in amino acids: CASTQPSGYEQYF. The DNA for the CDR3 is TGTGCCAGCACTCAACCCTCGGGGTACGAGCAGTACTTC.

The chain employs TRBV5-6 and TRBJ2-2; no reliable D call. The CDR3 is 13 residues long. V was clipped by 1 base and J by 6 bases, with 7 bases between them. Germline V gives CDR1 SGHDT, CDR2 YYEEEE. CDR3 in amino acids: CASSLTPAGELFF. The CDR3 nucleotides are TGTGCCAGCAGCTTGACCCCGGCCGGGGAGCTGTTTTTT. The variable domain in full, completed from reference TRBV5-6 and TRBJ2-2, reads DAGVTQSPTHLIKTRGQQVTLRCSPKSGHDTVSWYQQALGQGPQFIFQYYEEEERQRGNFPDRFSGHQFPNYSSELNVNALLLGDSALYLCASSLTPAGELFFGEGSRLTVL.

The rearrangement links TRBV4-1 to TRBJ1-5; no reliable D call. From germline, CDR1 is MGHRA and CDR2 YSYEKL. Deletions cut 4 bases from V and 6 bases from J, with 16 bases between. CDR3 length: 15 residues. The CDR3 DNA follows: TGCGCCAGCAGCCCCCACGGGGAAGGGATTCAGCCCCAGCATTTT. The encoded protein is CASSPHGEGIQPQHF.

CDR3 bases: TGTGCCAGCAGCTTATTGGTGAGCACCGAAGCTTTCTTT. Its protein is CASSLLVSTEAFF. The chain carries TRBV7-9 and TRBJ1-1; D ambiguous. V lost 2 bases to trimming and J lost 8 bases, with 12 bases between them. The V gene's germline CDR1 is SEHNR and CDR2 FQNEAQ (reference sequence). The CDR3 is 13 amino acids.

Note on this clone: Different DNA sequences within this sample yield the same CDR3. V and J are TRBV5-1 and TRBJ2-5, with D possibly being TRBD1 (6 bases). The CDR3 spans 14 residues. Germline V CDR1 and CDR2: SGHRS, YFSETQ. With 0 bases removed from V and 2 bases from J, the gap between germline ends came to 8 bases. This chain's CDR3 is CASSLGGQQETQYF. Written as DNA, the CDR3 is TGCGCCAGCAGCTTGGGGGGGCAACAAGAGACCCAGTACTTC.

V usage is TRBV7-2 and J usage is TRBJ1-2; 7 positions match TRBD1. Germline CDR1 reads SGHTA; CDR2 reads FQGNSA. This CDR3 is built from 13 residues. The V gene end was trimmed by 4 bases and the J gene end by 4 bases; junction bases not matched to a gene: 3. The CDR3 sequence: CASSSRQGYGYTF. CDR3 coding DNA: TGTGCCAGCAGCTCTCGACAGGGCTATGGCTACACCTTC.

The chain joins TRBV10-2 to TRBJ2-4; 9 bases fit TRBD2. Trimming took 3 bases from V and 14 from J; bases not matched to a gene: 14. This CDR3 is 15 amino acids long. Germline values: CDR1 WSHSY, CDR2 SAAADI. The CDR3 nucleotides are TGCGCCAGCAGTGAATTTGTTAGCGGGGGAAGCTTGGAGTACTTC. Amino acids: CASSEFVSGGSLEYF.

The rearrangement joins TRBV6-1 to TRBJ1-2; D remains ambiguous. V lost 2 bases, J lost 3 bases, and 10 bases lay in between. CDR3 length: 14 residues. Germline assignment: CDR1 MNHNS and CDR2 SASEGT. CDR3: CASSESSRHYGYTF. Written as DNA, the CDR3 is TGTGCCAGCAGTGAAAGTAGCAGACACTATGGCTACACCTTC.

The chain is built from TRBV28 and TRBJ1-2; TRBD1 aligns across 8 bases. The CDR3 has 15 amino acids. The J segment lost 5 bases and the V segment lost 6 bases, leaving 11 bases of the junction unmatched. Germline CDR1 is MDHEN and CDR2 is SYDVKM. CDR3 bases: TGTGCCAGCAGCCCCGGGACAGGCCGCGCGTATGGCTACACCTTC. This translates into CASSPGTGRAYGYTF.

The chain employs TRBV28 and TRBJ2-1; D perhaps matches TRBD2 (6 bases). The CDR3 loop spans 12 amino acids. V lost 7 bases and J lost 13, with 17 bases in between. The V gene's germline CDR1 is MDHEN and CDR2 SYDVKM. CDR3 protein: CASTFGGAGQFF. CDR3 DNA sequence: TGTGCCAGCACCTTCGGGGGAGCGGGCCAGTTCTTC.

This rearrangement joins TRBV7-9 to TRBJ2-7; 8 positions match TRBD2. CDR1 SEHNR and CDR2 FQNEAQ come from the germline V gene (reference sequence). The CDR3 extends over 15 amino acids. V trimming: 8 bases; J trimming: 5 bases; junction bases outside the gene matches: 14. This CDR3 is CASSSLTGLGDEQYF. For the CDR3, the DNA is TGTGCCAGCTCCTCCCTTACGGGACTAGGGGACGAGCAGTACTTC. The full variable domain, its missing parts supplied by reference TRBV7-9 and TRBJ2-7, is DTGVSQNPRHKITKRGQNVTFRCDPISEHNRLYWYRQTLGQGPEFLTYFQNEAQLEKSRLLSDRFSAERPKGSFSTLEIQRTEQGDSAMYLCASSSLTGLGDEQYFGPGTRLTVT.

The chain combines TRBV27 with TRBJ1-1; 10 bases map to TRBD1. Germline V gene data show CDR1 as MNHEY and CDR2 as SMNVEV (reference sequence). The J segment lost 3 bases and the V segment lost 6 bases, leaving 13 bases of the junction unmatched. This CDR3 has 17 residues. The CDR3 DNA is TGTGCCAGCAGCAAACTTTGGACAGGGGGGGCTGACACTGAAGCTTTCTTT. This translates into CASSKLWTGGADTEAFF.

This clone was counted once. The CDR3 DNA sequence: TGTGCCAGCAGCTTATCCGGGACAGATACGCAGTATTTT. The encoded protein is CASSLSGTDTQYF. This rearrangement joins TRBV7-8 to TRBJ2-3; D unresolved. Per the germline V gene, CDR1 is SGHVS and CDR2 is FQNEAQ. The length of the CDR3 is 13 residues. V lost 2 bases and J 3 bases, leaving 6 bases between the germline ends.

This clone was seen just once. This sequence joins TRBV2 and TRBJ2-7; 8 positions match TRBD1. Trimming took 6 bases from V and 6 from J; bases not matched to a gene: 4. CDR1 SNHLY and CDR2 FYNNEI come from the germline V gene. The CDR3 length is 12 residues. The CDR3 loop is CASRDRGSEQYF. The DNA of the CDR3 is TGTGCCAGCAGAGACAGGGGATCCGAGCAGTACTTC.

The V and J genes are TRBV6-5 and TRBJ1-2; D remains ambiguous. Germline CDR1 is MNHEY and CDR2 is SVGAGI. Trimming took 2 bases from V and 5 from J, leaving 9 bases between them. The CDR3 consists of 13 residues. The CDR3 bases are TGTGCCAGCAGTTACGGTCCGGGGTATGGCTACACCTTC. Protein: CASSYGPGYGYTF.

The rearrangement links TRBV30 to TRBJ1-4; possibly TRBD1 for D (5 bases). This CDR3 region has 15 residues. The germline CDR1 and CDR2 sequences are GTSNPN and SVGIG (reference sequence). The ends were cut back, 0 bases at V and 9 bases at J, with 17 bases in the middle. The DNA of the CDR3 is TGTGCCTGGAGTGTACTCGGCGGGGACCGTAAAAAACTGTTTTTT. Amino acids: CAWSVLGGDRKKLFF.

The chain combines TRBV5-1 with TRBJ2-7, with TRBD2 matching 7 bases. Germline-derived CDR1 and CDR2 are SGHRS and YFSETQ. The CDR3 contains 17 residues. V was clipped by 4 bases and J by 5 bases; unmatched bases: 18. CDR3: CASSLGRVPVHLNEQYF. The CDR3 nucleotides are TGCGCCAGCAGCCTGGGGAGGGTTCCCGTCCATCTAAACGAGCAGTACTTC.

The chain combines TRBV4-1 with TRBJ1-2, with D perhaps matching TRBD1 (5 bases). Germline V gives CDR1 MGHRA, CDR2 YSYEKL. V lost 4 bases, J lost 1 base, and 16 bases lay in between. The CDR3 totals 16 residues. The CDR3 nucleotides read TGCGCCAGCAGCCCCACCCTTCGACAGATTAACTATGGCTACACCTTC. Its translation: CASSPTLRQINYGYTF.

V usage is TRBV18 and J usage is TRBJ2-4; 9 bases agree with TRBD1. Trimming at V came to 6 bases and at J to 5 bases, leaving 5 bases not matched to a gene. The CDR3 covers 14 residues. The germline V gene has CDR1 KGHSH and CDR2 LQKENI. CDR3 protein: CASSPDRGENIQYF. For the CDR3, the DNA is TGTGCCAGCTCGCCGGACAGGGGTGAAAACATTCAGTACTTC.

The gene calls are TRBV10-3 and TRBJ2-5; 7 bases align to TRBD1. Germline assignment: CDR1 ENHRY and CDR2 SYGVKD. With V trimmed by 5 bases and J by 5 bases, 8 bases remained unmatched. The CDR3 loop spans 14 amino acids. This CDR3 reads CAISPTGVGETQYF. DNA for the CDR3: TGTGCCATCAGTCCTACAGGGGTGGGGGAGACCCAGTACTTC.

The V call is TRBV6-5, the J call TRBJ1-1; tentatively, D is TRBD1 (5 bases). Looked up from germline, CDR1 is MNHEY and CDR2 is SVGAGI. The CDR3 covers 15 residues. V shed 6 bases and J shed 4 bases, with 18 bases lying between them. For the CDR3, the DNA is TGTGCCAGCAGGTCACACGGGGGGGGGACCACTGAAGCTTTCTTT. Amino acid sequence: CASRSHGGGTTEAFF.

V is TRBV30 and J is TRBJ2-7; 7 bases line up with TRBD2. Germline V gene lookup returns CDR1 GTSNPN and CDR2 SVGIG (reference sequence). Trimming at V came to 4 bases and at J to 2 bases, leaving 2 bases not matched to a gene. The length of the CDR3 is 12 residues. The CDR3 nucleotides are TGTGCCTGGACTAGCGGAACCTACGAGCAGTACTTC. Translated, it gives CAWTSGTYEQYF.

The chain has TRBV7-3 and TRBJ2-5; 11 nucleotides match TRBD1. Losses at the gene ends were 3 bases for V and 5 bases for J; bases not matched to a gene: 8. CDR1 is SGHTA, CDR2 FQGTGA, per germline. The CDR3 covers 16 residues. CDR3 region: CASSFNGQGAGETQYF. The CDR3 DNA reads as TGTGCCAGCAGCTTTAACGGACAGGGGGCAGGGGAGACCCAGTACTTC.